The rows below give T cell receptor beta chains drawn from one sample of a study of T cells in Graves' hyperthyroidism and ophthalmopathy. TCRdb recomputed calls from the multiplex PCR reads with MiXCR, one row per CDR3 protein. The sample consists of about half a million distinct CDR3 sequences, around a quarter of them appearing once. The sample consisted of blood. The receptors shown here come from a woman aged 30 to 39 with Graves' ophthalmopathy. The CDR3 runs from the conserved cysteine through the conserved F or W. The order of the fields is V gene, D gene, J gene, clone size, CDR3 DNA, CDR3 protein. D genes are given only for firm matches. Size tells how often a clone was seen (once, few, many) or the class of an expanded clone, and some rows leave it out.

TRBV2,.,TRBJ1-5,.,TGTGCCAGCAGTGATGGGCAAGGGTTGGGTGCCCAGCATTTT,CASSDGQGLGAQHF
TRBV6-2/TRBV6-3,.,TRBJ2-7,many,TGTGCCAGCAGTTACTCCAGGGGTTTCAACGAGCAGTACTTC,CASSYSRGFNEQYF
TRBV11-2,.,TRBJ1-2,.,TGTGCCAGCAGTTCAGGGGCTTGGAGAGGGGCCCGCTATGGCTACACCTTC,CASSSGAWRGARYGYTF
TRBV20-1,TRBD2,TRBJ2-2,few,TGCAGTGCTAGAGAACTAGCGGGGAACACCGGGGAGCTGTTTTTT,CSARELAGNTGELFF
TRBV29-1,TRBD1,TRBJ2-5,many,TGCAGCGCGCAGGGGGCGAGTGAAGAGACCCAGTACTTC,CSAQGASEETQYF
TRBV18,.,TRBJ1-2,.,TGTGCCAGCTCACTTCTGCGGGAGCACTATGGCTACACCTTC,CASSLLREHYGYTF
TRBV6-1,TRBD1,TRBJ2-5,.,TGTGCCAGCAGTGAACAAACAGGGGCACTCCAGACCCAGTACTTC,CASSEQTGALQTQYF
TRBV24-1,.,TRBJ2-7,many,TGTGCCACCAGTCTGAGACACGCTACCTACGAGCAGTACTTC,CATSLRHATYEQYF
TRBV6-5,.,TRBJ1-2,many,TGTGCCAGCAGTTACTCGAAAACGGGGATGTTTGGCTACACCTTC,CASSYSKTGMFGYTF
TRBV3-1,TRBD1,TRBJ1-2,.,TGTGCCAGCAGCCAAGTAATCCCGGGACAGGGTTTATATGGCTACACCTTC,CASSQVIPGQGLYGYTF
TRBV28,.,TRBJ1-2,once,TGTGCCAGCAGTTTACCCGCTATCTATGGCTACACCTTC,CASSLPAIYGYTF
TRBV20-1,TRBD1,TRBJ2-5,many,TGCAGTGCTAACAGACAGGGAATCCAAGAGACCCAGTACTTC,CSANRQGIQETQYF
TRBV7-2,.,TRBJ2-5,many,TGTGCCAGCAGCCCGAGCCTAAGGGGGGAGACCCAGTACTTC,CASSPSLRGETQYF